This T cell receptor (beta chain) appears in the sequencing data of a study of T cell changes during pregnancy in multiple sclerosis. Trimming pared 1 base from V and 5 bases from J, leaving 20 bases between. This CDR3 contains 17 residues. The germline V gene encodes CDR1 LGHNA and CDR2 YNFKEQ. Sequencing used immunoSEQ multiplex PCR; TCRdb keeps in-frame clones, though not all of them. Here the sample spans about 40,000 clones, approximately 90% being singletons. The specimen was CD4+ T cells from peripheral blood mononuclear cells, collected before pregnancy. This clonotype originated in a female donor with multiple sclerosis, enrolled in a pregnancy study. This chain uses TRBV4-2 with TRBJ1-2, with a possible D match to TRBD1 (6 bases). The CDR3 nucleotides read TGTGCCAGCAGCCAAGGCCGCACCCCCGGGACACTATATGGCTACACCTTC. It translates to CASSQGRTPGTLYGYTF.